A selection of T cell receptor beta chains follows, all from one sample in a study of blood T cell repertoires in COVID-19. Libraries were prepared by immunoSEQ multiplex PCR; TCRdb keeps only in-frame clonotypes and omits some of them. The sample yields roughly 64,000 clones, about nine tenths seen once. Sequenced input: peripheral blood. These receptors all stem from a man aged 50-60 years with active COVID-19. CDR3s include the opening cysteine and the closing phenylalanine or tryptophan. The D gene is left open where the match is weak. A row's size may be missing; if present it is once, few, many or a size class.

>NA|TRBJ1-1|14|NA|TRBV30
CAFQGRGRFPEAFF
TGTGCCTTTCAGGGTAGGGGTCGGTTCCCTGAAGCTTTCTTT
>NA|TRBJ2-1|15|NA|TRBV7-9
CASSLGESSYNEQFF
TGTGCCAGCAGTCTTGGAGAGAGCTCCTACAATGAGCAGTTCTTC
>NA|TRBJ2-5|14|NA|TRBV19
CASSRTTSGETQYF
TGTGCCAGTAGTAGAACCACTAGTGGAGAGACCCAGTACTTC
>NA|TRBJ2-1|17|NA|TRBV3-1/TRBV3-2
CASSHPGGPRSYNEQFF
TGTGCCAGCAGCCACCCCGGAGGCCCCCGGTCCTACAATGAGCAGTTCTTC
>TRBD1|TRBJ2-1|15|NA|TRBV27
CAIAGGGSVYNEQFF
TGTGCCATCGCAGGGGGCGGGTCGGTTTACAATGAGCAGTTCTTC
>TRBD2|TRBJ2-7|12|few|TRBV2
CASSREGDEQYF
TGTGCCAGCAGTAGGGAGGGCGACGAGCAGTACTTC
>TRBD1|TRBJ1-5|16|NA|TRBV7-9
CASSPARGQANQPQHF
TGTGCCAGCAGCCCCGCCCGAGGACAGGCTAATCAGCCCCAGCATTTT
>NA|TRBJ1-2|12|NA|TRBV5-1
CASSLAGIGYTF
TGCGCCAGCAGCTTGGCCGGGATTGGCTACACCTTC
>NA|TRBJ2-6|16|NA|TRBV5-1
CASSLVTGSGANVLTF
TGCGCCAGCAGCTTGGTGACGGGGTCTGGGGCCAACGTCCTGACTTTC
>NA|TRBJ1-5|18|once|TRBV21-1
CASSPGTGRGSGNQPQHF
TGTGCCAGCAGCCCTGGGACAGGAAGAGGGTCGGGCAATCAGCCCCAGCATTTT
>TRBD1|TRBJ2-7|15|once|TRBV27
CASSFYRGRADEQYF
TGTGCCAGCAGTTTCTACAGGGGCCGAGCGGACGAGCAGTACTTC
>TRBD1|TRBJ2-1|13|NA|TRBV15
CATSSDRANEQFF
TGTGCCACCAGCAGCGACAGGGCCAATGAGCAGTTCTTC
>NA|TRBJ1-5|15|NA|TRBV28
CASSRPTGYNQPQHF
TGTGCCAGCAGCCGTCCGACGGGGTACAATCAGCCCCAGCATTTT
>TRBD1|TRBJ2-5|13|once|TRBV6-5
CASSGQGRETQYF
TGTGCCAGCAGCGGACAGGGCAGAGAGACCCAGTACTTC
>TRBD1|TRBJ1-2|14|NA|TRBV19
CASSIGQGNYGYTF
TGTGCCAGTAGTATCGGACAGGGAAACTATGGCTACACCTTC
>NA|TRBJ1-4|14|NA|TRBV6-1
CASSEAGGREKLFF
TGTGCCAGCAGTGAAGCAGGGGGTCGGGAAAAACTGTTTTTT
>TRBD2|TRBJ2-3|13|NA|TRBV7-2
CASRPGRADTQYF
TGTGCCAGCAGACCGGGGAGGGCAGATACGCAGTATTTT
>TRBD1|TRBJ2-4|16|NA|TRBV30
CAWRSKDRGTKNIQYF
TGTGCCTGGAGGAGTAAGGACAGGGGGACAAAAAACATTCAGTACTTC
>TRBD2|TRBJ2-1|15|NA|TRBV5-1
CASSLKRGTYNEQFF
TGCGCCAGCAGCTTAAAGCGGGGGACCTACAATGAGCAGTTCTTC
>NA|TRBJ2-7|17|NA|TRBV18
CASSRGRDSSSSYEQYF
TGTGCCAGCTCACGGGGGCGGGACAGTTCGAGCTCCTACGAGCAGTACTTC
>NA|TRBJ2-1|12|NA|TRBV7-6
CASSPPLGEQFF
TGTGCCAGCAGCCCACCCCTCGGGGAGCAGTTCTTC
>TRBD2|TRBJ2-5|15|NA|TRBV3-1/TRBV3-2
CASSQSGGGQETQYF
TGTGCCAGCAGCCAAAGCGGGGGGGGCCAAGAGACCCAGTACTTC
>NA|TRBJ2-2|15|NA|TRBV9
CASSAAGVLTGELFF
TGTGCCAGCAGCGCAGCTGGAGTTTTGACCGGGGAGCTGTTTTTT
>TRBD2|TRBJ2-3|14|NA|TRBV10-2
CASLPSGRANTQYF
TGCGCCAGCCTTCCTAGCGGGAGGGCCAATACGCAGTATTTT
>TRBD2|TRBJ2-1|15|NA|TRBV7-2
CASSLGTSGNNEQFF
TGTGCCAGCAGCTTAGGGACTAGCGGGAATAATGAGCAGTTCTTC
>NA|TRBJ2-2|12|NA|TRBV19
CASSPGAGELFF
TGTGCCAGTAGCCCAGGGGCCGGGGAGCTGTTTTTT
>NA|TRBJ2-7|13|NA|TRBV5-1
CASSLDRAYEQYF
TGCGCCAGCAGCTTGGACAGAGCCTACGAGCAGTACTTC
>TRBD1|TRBJ2-2|19|once|TRBV7-8
CASSRGTGGGLGRTGELFF
TGTGCCAGCAGCCGAGGGACAGGGGGAGGACTAGGGCGGACCGGGGAGCTGTTTTTT
>TRBD1|TRBJ2-1|16|NA|TRBV5-6
CASSSLGTGLYNEQFF
TGTGCCAGCAGCTCCCTGGGGACAGGGCTTTACAATGAGCAGTTCTTC
>TRBD2|TRBJ2-5|16|NA|TRBV28
CASSLQLAGFQETQYF
TGTGCCAGCAGTTTACAACTAGCGGGATTCCAAGAGACCCAGTACTTC
>NA|TRBJ2-1|12|NA|TRBV5-5
CASAWATDEQFF
TGTGCCAGCGCCTGGGCGACCGATGAGCAGTTCTTC
>NA|TRBJ2-7|13|NA|TRBV4-2
CASSLEEFGEQYF
TGTGCCAGCAGCCTGGAGGAGTTCGGCGAGCAGTACTTC
>TRBD1|TRBJ2-1|15|NA|TRBV28
CASSLTGTAYNEQFF
TGTGCCAGCAGTTTAACCGGGACAGCCTACAATGAGCAGTTCTTC
>TRBD2|TRBJ2-7|14|once|TRBV11-3
CASSSGLAGREQYF
TGTGCCAGCAGCTCCGGACTAGCGGGGCGCGAGCAGTACTTC
>NA|TRBJ2-5|14|once|TRBV19
CASSVPGIQETQYF
TGTGCCAGTAGTGTCCCAGGGATTCAAGAGACCCAGTACTTC